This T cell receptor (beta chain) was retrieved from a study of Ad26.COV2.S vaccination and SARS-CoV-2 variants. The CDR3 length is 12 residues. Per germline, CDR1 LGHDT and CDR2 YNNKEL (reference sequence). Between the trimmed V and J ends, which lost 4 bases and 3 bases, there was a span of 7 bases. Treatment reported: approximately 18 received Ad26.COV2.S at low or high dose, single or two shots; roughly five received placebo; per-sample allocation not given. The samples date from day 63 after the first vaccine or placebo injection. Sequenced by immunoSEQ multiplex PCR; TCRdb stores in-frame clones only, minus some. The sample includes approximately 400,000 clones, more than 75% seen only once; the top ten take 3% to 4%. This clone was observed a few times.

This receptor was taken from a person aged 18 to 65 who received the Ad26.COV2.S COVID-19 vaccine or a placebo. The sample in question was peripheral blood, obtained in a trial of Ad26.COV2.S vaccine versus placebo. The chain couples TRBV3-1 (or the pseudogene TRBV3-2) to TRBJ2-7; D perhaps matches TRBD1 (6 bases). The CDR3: CASSRTVYEQYF. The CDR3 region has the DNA TGTGCCAGCAGCCGGACAGTCTACGAGCAGTACTTC.